Listed below are T cell receptor beta chains from one sample, sequenced in a study of shared clonotypes between healthy human individuals. The repertoire was sequenced with immunoSEQ multiplex PCR; TCRdb's copy has only in-frame clones and lacks some. The data contain hundreds of thousands of clones, roughly 95% of them singletons. The material sequenced was naive CD8+ T cells sorted from blood. The receptors originated from a young woman in good health. Both conserved end residues are part of each CDR3. The D gene is left open where the match is weak. Only some rows state a clone size, as once, few, many or a class for expanded clones.

J | D | V | size | CDR3 | DNA
TRBJ2-1 | . | TRBV5-4 | . | CASSLEVAYNEQFF | TGTGCCAGCAGCTTGGAGGTAGCTTACAATGAGCAGTTCTTC
TRBJ2-7 | . | TRBV28 | once | CASCFGGAVYEQYF | TGTGCCAGCTGCTTTGGGGGAGCTGTCTACGAGCAGTACTTC
TRBJ1-2 | TRBD1 | TRBV28 | . | CASSLLNRDRGQYGYTF | TGTGCCAGCAGTTTACTTAACCGGGACAGGGGGCAATATGGCTACACCTTC
TRBJ1-6 | . | TRBV28 | once | CASNAQGGSPLHF | TGTGCCAGCAACGCGCAGGGAGGCTCACCCCTCCACTTT
TRBJ2-1 | . | TRBV10-1 | . | CASSESKALKPINNEQFF | TGCGCCAGCAGTGAGTCGAAAGCTCTAAAGCCTATCAACAATGAGCAGTTCTTC
TRBJ1-4 | . | TRBV19 | . | CASRREDPGEKLFF | TGTGCCAGTAGAAGAGAGGATCCTGGGGAAAAACTGTTTTTT
TRBJ2-7 | . | TRBV5-6 | . | CASSAGGVYEQYF | TGTGCCAGTTCAGCTGGTGGCGTTTACGAGCAGTACTTC
TRBJ2-1 | TRBD2 | TRBV7-9 | . | CASSLGWTSGTPSYNEQFF | TGTGCCAGCAGCTTAGGGTGGACTAGCGGGACCCCCTCCTACAATGAGCAGTTCTTC
TRBJ2-5 | TRBD2 | TRBV10-3 | . | CAISEVTSDQETQYF | TGTGCCATCAGTGAGGTAACTAGCGACCAAGAGACCCAGTACTTC
TRBJ2-7 | . | TRBV28 | once | CASSFSSYEQYF | TGTGCCAGCAGTTTTAGCTCCTACGAGCAGTACTTC
TRBJ2-7 | . | TRBV9 | . | CASSVEGFDEQYF | TGTGCCAGCAGCGTAGAAGGTTTCGACGAGCAGTACTTC
TRBJ2-7 | TRBD2 | TRBV28 | . | CASSLGTRGVEEQYF | TGTGCCAGCAGTTTAGGGACTAGGGGGGTGGAGGAGCAGTACTTC
TRBJ2-3 | . | TRBV5-1 | . | CASSLATGPARDTQYF | TGCGCCAGCAGCTTGGCTACAGGACCTGCTAGAGATACGCAGTATTTT
TRBJ2-3 | TRBD2 | TRBV6-1 | . | CASSEPRLAGGLDTQYF | TGTGCCAGCAGTGAACCCCGACTAGCGGGAGGGTTAGATACGCAGTATTTT
TRBJ2-2 | . | TRBV12-5 | . | CASGFPPGELFF | TGTGCTAGTGGTTTCCCCCCCGGGGAGCTGTTTTTT
TRBJ2-7 | . | TRBV6-1 | . | CASRTGPSTYEQYF | TGTGCCAGCCGAACAGGACCCTCAACCTACGAGCAGTACTTC
TRBJ2-7 | . | TRBV13 | . | CASSLGQGNEQYF | TGTGCCAGCAGCTTAGGGCAGGGGAACGAGCAGTACTTC
TRBJ2-7 | TRBD2 | TRBV28 | once | CASELAGTNEQYF | TGTGCCAGTGAACTAGCGGGAACGAACGAGCAGTACTTC
TRBJ2-7 | . | TRBV28 | once | CASLEQGRSEQYF | TGTGCTTCGCTCGAGCAGGGGAGGTCCGAGCAGTACTTC
TRBJ1-1 | . | TRBV28 | . | CASTSVGPTEAFF | TGTGCCAGCACCTCAGTGGGTCCGACTGAAGCTTTCTTT
TRBJ2-5 | . | TRBV4-1 | . | CASSQVSLETQYF | TGCGCCAGCAGCCAGGTCAGCTTAGAGACCCAGTACTTC
TRBJ2-7 | . | TRBV27 | . | CASSFGGYEQYF | TGTGCCAGCAGTTTTGGGGGCTACGAGCAGTACTTC
TRBJ1-6 | TRBD1 | TRBV27 | once | CASMDRGFGSPLHF | TGTGCCAGCATGGACAGGGGATTTGGTTCACCCCTCCACTTT
TRBJ1-2 | . | TRBV19 | . | CASSIGMTANYGYTF | TGTGCCAGTAGTATAGGAATGACCGCTAACTATGGCTACACCTTC
TRBJ2-5 | . | TRBV5-6 | . | CASSLGLPGAETQYF | TGTGCCAGCAGCTTGGGACTACCAGGGGCAGAGACCCAGTACTTC
TRBJ2-2 | TRBD2 | TRBV11-2 | . | CASSLGLAGPNTGELFF | TGTGCCAGCAGCTTAGGTCTAGCGGGACCGAACACCGGGGAGCTGTTTTTT
TRBJ1-5 | . | TRBV9 | . | CASSVADNQPQHF | TGTGCCAGCAGCGTAGCTGACAATCAGCCCCAGCATTTT
TRBJ1-5 | . | TRBV21-1 | . | CASSKGKANQPQHF | TGTGCCAGCAGCAAGGGCAAGGCCAATCAGCCCCAGCATTTT
TRBJ1-2 | . | TRBV9 | . | CASSVRGYGYTF | TGTGCCAGCAGCGTAAGAGGCTATGGCTACACCTTC
TRBJ2-5 | . | TRBV4-1 | . | CASSPPRVGGVGQETQYF | TGCGCCAGCAGCCCCCCGAGGGTGGGGGGAGTGGGGCAAGAGACCCAGTACTTC
TRBJ2-7 | TRBD1 | TRBV25-1 | . | CASSAGTGDYEQYF | TGTGCCAGCAGTGCCGGGACAGGAGACTACGAGCAGTACTTC
TRBJ2-3 | . | TRBV6-5 | . | CASSSLAEGGDTQYF | TGTGCCAGCAGTTCCCTCGCGGAAGGCGGAGATACGCAGTATTTT
TRBJ2-2 | TRBD1 | TRBV28 | . | CASSRTGAVNTGELFF | TGTGCCAGCAGCCGGACAGGGGCGGTGAACACCGGGGAGCTGTTTTTT
TRBJ2-1 | TRBD2 | TRBV2 | . | CASSVAGGFLDEQFF | TGTGCCAGCAGTGTAGCGGGAGGGTTTTTGGATGAGCAGTTCTTC
TRBJ1-5 | . | TRBV11-2 | . | CASSLVSAPGQPQHF | TGTGCCAGCAGCTTAGTATCCGCCCCGGGTCAGCCCCAGCATTTT
TRBJ2-7 | TRBD2 | TRBV15 | . | CATSSGLGAYEQYF | TGTGCCACCAGCAGCGGACTAGGCGCCTACGAGCAGTACTTC
TRBJ1-2 | . | TRBV5-6 | . | CASSLGGSGEDYGYTF | TGTGCCAGCAGCCTCGGGGGGTCAGGAGAGGACTATGGCTACACCTTC
TRBJ2-7 | TRBD1 | TRBV5-1 | . | CASSWTGSGEQYF | TGCGCCAGCAGCTGGACAGGGTCGGGCGAGCAGTACTTC
TRBJ1-1 | . | TRBV19 | once | CASSWAFSTEAFF | TGTGCCAGTAGTTGGGCATTCAGCACTGAAGCTTTCTTT
TRBJ1-5 | . | TRBV28 | once | CASSFTVKNQPQHF | TGTGCCAGCAGTTTTACAGTGAAGAATCAGCCCCAGCATTTT
TRBJ2-3 | TRBD2 | TRBV4-1 | few | CASRLAGPTDTQYF | TGCGCCAGCAGACTAGCGGGCCCCACAGATACGCAGTATTTT
TRBJ2-7 | . | TRBV7-8 | . | CASSLRPQGIYEQYF | TGTGCCAGCAGCTTACGCCCACAGGGTATCTACGAGCAGTACTTC
TRBJ2-5 | . | TRBV2 | . | CASSPGPSWETQYF | TGTGCCAGCAGTCCGGGACCGAGCTGGGAGACCCAGTACTTC
TRBJ1-1 | . | TRBV9 | once | CASSAQRPSQEAFF | TGTGCCAGCAGCGCCCAGCGCCCGAGCCAGGAAGCTTTCTTT
TRBJ2-3 | . | TRBV5-6 | . | CASSGIIRTDTQYF | TGTGCCAGCAGCGGGATTATCAGAACAGATACGCAGTATTTT
TRBJ2-7 | TRBD1 | TRBV29-1 | . | CSVRTGPSYEQYF | TGCAGCGTAAGGACAGGGCCCTCCTACGAGCAGTACTTC
TRBJ2-7 | . | TRBV29-1 | . | CSVENGDSSSYEQYF | TGCAGCGTTGAAAACGGAGACAGTAGCTCCTACGAGCAGTACTTC
TRBJ2-7 | . | TRBV5-1 | . | CASSSEGYEQYF | TGCGCCAGCAGCTCTGAGGGGTACGAGCAGTACTTC
TRBJ2-3 | TRBD2 | TRBV13 | . | CASSSGLAGSGDTQYF | TGTGCCAGCAGCTCGGGCCTAGCGGGCTCCGGGGATACGCAGTATTTT
TRBJ2-5 | . | TRBV10-2 | . | CASSESLAETQYF | TGCGCCAGCAGTGAGTCCTTAGCGGAGACCCAGTACTTC
TRBJ2-3 | TRBD2 | TRBV28 | . | CASSFIDRTRSDTQYF | TGTGCCAGCAGTTTTATAGATCGGACTAGATCAGATACGCAGTATTTT
TRBJ1-5 | . | TRBV11-2 | . | CASSLVVGGNQPQHF | TGTGCCAGCAGCTTAGTCGTGGGGGGTAATCAGCCCCAGCATTTT
TRBJ1-2 | . | TRBV2 | . | CASRADYGYTF | TGTGCCAGCAGGGCGGACTATGGCTACACCTTC
TRBJ2-7 | TRBD1 | TRBV5-4 | . | CASSRDREYEQYF | TGTGCCAGCAGCCGGGACAGAGAATACGAGCAGTACTTC
TRBJ2-3 | . | TRBV19 | . | CASSIGLGTDTQYF | TGTGCCAGTAGTATAGGTCTCGGCACAGATACGCAGTATTTT
TRBJ2-1 | . | TRBV6-1 | . | CASSEGLWNEQFF | TGTGCCAGCAGTGAAGGTTTATGGAATGAGCAGTTCTTC
TRBJ2-3 | TRBD2 | TRBV7-9 | . | CASSSPSGRPDTQYF | TGTGCCAGCAGCTCCCCCAGCGGGAGACCAGATACGCAGTATTTT
TRBJ2-5 | . | TRBV9 | . | CASSSPWGQETQYF | TGTGCCAGCAGCTCCCCTTGGGGGCAAGAGACCCAGTACTTC